The 30 T cell receptor beta chains listed next were all sequenced from one sample in a study of response to subunit inactivated influenza vaccine. TCRdb re-derived calls from the RT-PCR reads in MiXCR, one entry per CDR3 protein. This sample yields about 520,000 distinct CDR3 sequences, of which about 25% are seen a single time; 1.5% to 2% belongs to the top ten. The sequencing here drew on CD4+ T cells sorted from PBMCs, taken 5 to 6 days after vaccination. The receptors derive from a man in his fifties who received an inactivated influenza vaccine.

The V call is TRBV20-1, the J call TRBJ2-1; D possibly corresponds to TRBD2 (6 bases). CDR3 length: 15 amino acids. Trimming took 0 bases from V and 0 from J, leaving 9 bases between them. Germline CDR1 reads DFQATT; CDR2 reads SNEGSKA (reference sequence). CDR3 protein: CSARDWRDSYNEQFF. The DNA for the CDR3 is TGCAGTGCTAGAGATTGGAGGGACTCCTACAATGAGCAGTTCTTC.

In this sample, this clonotype turned up a few times. The chain has TRBV11-2 and TRBJ2-5; no reliable D call. Looked up from germline, CDR1 is SGHAT and CDR2 is FQNNGV. V was pared by 0 bases and J by 9 bases, with 5 bases between. This CDR3 region has 11 residues. Here the CDR3 reads CASSLDGSQYF. The DNA for the CDR3 is TGTGCCAGCAGCTTAGACGGGTCCCAGTACTTC.

The table lists this clonotype with a count of one. This chain uses TRBV12-3 or TRBV12-4 with TRBJ1-6; D not resolved. This CDR3 comprises 14 residues. V lost 4 bases and J lost 7, with 11 bases in between. The CDR3 sequence: CASSSYPVNSPLHF. The CDR3 region has the DNA TGTGCCAGCAGTTCATATCCCGTAAATTCACCCCTCCACTTT.

Many counts were recorded for this clonotype. This chain connects TRBV10-3 to TRBJ2-5; 15 bases line up with TRBD2. The CDR3 covers 17 residues. Trimming cost V 2 bases and J 5 bases; bases outside gene matches: 6. The germline V gene has CDR1 ENHRY and CDR2 SYGVKD. The CDR3 sequence is CAISEPGLAGGPETQYF. In DNA, the CDR3 is TGTGCCATCAGTGAGCCCGGACTAGCGGGAGGGCCCGAGACCCAGTACTTC.

This rearrangement joins TRBV11-2 to TRBJ2-4; 13 nucleotides match TRBD2. After removal of 6 bases from V and 0 bases from J, the junction contained 14 bases not matched to a gene. Germline values: CDR1 SGHAT, CDR2 FQNNGV. The CDR3 sequence is 20 residues long. Here the CDR3 reads CASRDTSGRAWGLAKNIQYF. As DNA, the CDR3 is TGTGCCAGCAGGGATACTAGCGGGAGGGCCTGGGGGCTAGCCAAAAACATTCAGTACTTC.

This sequence joins TRBV29-1 and TRBJ2-7, with D perhaps TRBD2 (5 bases). In germline, CDR1 is SQVTM, CDR2 ANQGSEA. V lost 4 bases and J lost 5, with 12 bases in between. The CDR3 consists of 12 residues. CDR3 nucleotide sequence: TGCAGCGTTGGACGTCTCGGGGACGAGCAGTACTTC. Translated: CSVGRLGDEQYF.

This sequence joins TRBV28 and TRBJ1-4; 7 bases agree with TRBD1. CDR1 is MDHEN, CDR2 SYDVKM, per germline. With V trimmed by 6 bases and J by 8 bases, 9 bases remained unmatched. The CDR3 length is 14 residues. The CDR3, as DNA: TGTGCCAGCAGCTTGCCAGGGGGTCAGGAAAAACTGTTTTTT. Protein product: CASSLPGGQEKLFF.

The chain recombines TRBV6-5 with TRBJ2-1; D uncertain. This CDR3 is 11 amino acids long. Germline V gene sequence: CDR1 MNHEY, CDR2 SVGAGI. V shed 3 bases and J shed 8 bases, with 5 bases lying between them. The CDR3: CASSYLDEQFF. DNA of the CDR3: TGTGCCAGCAGTTATCTCGATGAGCAGTTCTTC.

This clonotype was seen a handful of times. The chain carries TRBV7-2 and TRBJ2-3; 14 bases map to TRBD2. Trimming took 5 bases from V and 4 from J; bases not matched to a gene: 5. This CDR3 contains 16 residues. CDR1 and CDR2 from the germline V gene are SGHTA and FQGNSA. The DNA for the CDR3 is TGTGCCAGCAGCCTACGACTAGCGGGAGGGGCAGATACGCAGTATTTT. It yields the protein CASSLRLAGGADTQYF.

This clonotype occurred a few times. J is TRBJ2-7 and V is TRBV5-5; no reliable D call. CDR1 and CDR2 (germline): SGHKS, YYEKEE (reference sequence). There are 11 residues in the CDR3. The V and J ends lost 0 bases and 5 bases respectively, with 3 bases between them. The chain's CDR3 is CASSLDHEQYF. CDR3 bases: TGTGCCAGCAGCTTGGACCACGAGCAGTACTTC.

This clonotype has only a few counts. The V call is TRBV29-1, the J call TRBJ1-4, with D possibly TRBD1 on 6 matching bases. The germline V gene has CDR1 SQVTM and CDR2 ANQGSEA. The V and J ends lost 0 bases and 8 bases respectively, with 13 bases between them. The CDR3 loop spans 14 amino acids. CDR3 residues: CSVEDPGGLEKLFF. In nucleotides, the CDR3 is TGCAGCGTTGAAGATCCTGGGGGCCTGGAAAAACTGTTTTTT.

This clonotype was detected a few times. The CDR3 nucleotides are TGCAGCGTGATGTTTGGCCAAGAGACCCAGTACTTC. This sequence encodes CSVMFGQETQYF. This chain links TRBV29-1 with TRBJ2-5; D unresolved. V was pared by 6 bases and J by 1 base, with 9 bases between. CDR1 is SQVTM, CDR2 ANQGSEA, per germline. The CDR3 is made up of 12 amino acids.

This clonotype appeared a few times. This chain connects TRBV20-1 to TRBJ2-2; 11 nucleotides line up with TRBD2. The junction had 7 bases not matched to a gene; V was cut back by 4 bases and J by 6 bases. The germline gives CDR1 DFQATT, CDR2 SNEGSKA (reference sequence). The CDR3 runs to 15 residues. The CDR3 here is CSATDSGRASGELFF. In nucleotides, the CDR3 is TGCAGTGCTACGGATAGCGGGAGGGCCTCCGGGGAGCTGTTTTTT.

This clonotype has just a few counts. The V gene is TRBV4-3, the J gene TRBJ2-7; D is perhaps TRBD1 (6 bases). This CDR3 region has 15 residues. Trimming shortened V by 0 bases and J by 6 bases, and 15 bases separated the two germline ends. Germline lookup yields CDR1 LGHNA and CDR2 YSLEER. This CDR3 reads CASSQEWTAKSEQYF. CDR3 nucleotide sequence: TGCGCCAGCAGCCAAGAGTGGACAGCGAAAAGCGAGCAGTACTTC.

This chain joins TRBV30 and TRBJ1-5; TRBD1 might be the D (6 bases). This CDR3 has 13 amino acids. With 5 bases removed from V and 6 bases from J, the gap between germline ends came to 14 bases. Germline CDR1 GTSNPN, CDR2 SVGIG (reference sequence). CDR3 coding DNA: TGTGCCTGGGGAACAGGGTATGGTCAGCCCCAGCATTTT. Its translation is CAWGTGYGQPQHF.

This clonotype appeared a few times. The DNA for the CDR3 is TGCAGTGCCTCGCTAGCGGGAGGGCCCTACAATGAGCAGTTCTTC. Amino acid sequence: CSASLAGGPYNEQFF. J is TRBJ2-1 and V is TRBV20-1; 12 bases are a match to TRBD2. The CDR3 length is 15 residues. V trimming: 6 bases; J trimming: 2 bases; junction bases outside the gene matches: 5. In germline, CDR1 is DFQATT, CDR2 SNEGSKA (reference sequence).

The rearrangement links TRBV7-2 to TRBJ2-1; perhaps TRBD2 as D (6 bases). Germline CDR1 SGHTA, CDR2 FQGNSA. Between the trimmed V and J ends, which lost 7 bases and 0 bases, there was a span of 16 bases. The CDR3 is 16 amino acids. The CDR3 nucleotides are TGTGCCAGCACCCCAGTTGGGGGGTTCTCCTACAATGAGCAGTTCTTC. The encoded protein is CASTPVGGFSYNEQFF. The full variable domain, in which reference TRBV7-2 and TRBJ2-1 provide the parts outside the CDR3, is GAGVSQSPSNKVTEKGKDVELRCDPISGHTALYWYRQSLGQGLEFLIYFQGNSAPDKSGLPSDRFSAERTGGSVSTLTIQRTQQEDSAVYLCASTPVGGFSYNEQFFGPGTRLTVL.

This clonotype was detected ten times or more. The chain is built from TRBV7-9 and TRBJ2-7; 10 positions agree with TRBD2. V lost 0 bases, J lost 1 base, and 0 bases stayed unmatched. The CDR3 loop spans 15 amino acids. Germline CDR1 is SEHNR and CDR2 is FQNEAQ (reference sequence). CDR3 sequence (DNA): TGTGCCAGCAGCTTAGCAGCGGGAGGGTCCTACGAGCAGTACTTC. Its protein product is CASSLAAGGSYEQYF.

This clonotype was seen more than once but under ten times. The chain employs TRBV7-2 and TRBJ1-2; 11 bases map to TRBD1. CDR1 and CDR2 (germline): SGHTA, FQGNSA. CDR3 size: 15 residues. J was trimmed by 7 bases and V by 1 base; bases with no gene match: 5. CDR3 DNA sequence: TGTGCCAGCAGCTTAGGGACAGGGGGCGCCGGTGGCTACACCTTC. This translates into CASSLGTGGAGGYTF.

This clonotype turned up a few times. The rearrangement joins TRBV30 to TRBJ1-2, with D unclear. The CDR3 contains 13 residues. CDR1 and CDR2 from the germline V gene are GTSNPN and SVGIG (reference sequence). Trimming stripped 7 bases from V and 4 bases from J, with 16 bases between. CDR3 region: CASRAEASYGYTF. Here the CDR3 DNA reads TGTGCCTCGAGGGCGGAAGCTAGCTATGGCTACACCTTC.

This rearrangement joins TRBV20-1 to TRBJ2-1; D might be TRBD2 (6 bases). V lost 5 bases and J 2 bases, leaving 16 bases between the germline ends. Germline V gene lookup returns CDR1 DFQATT and CDR2 SNEGSKA (reference sequence). The CDR3 sequence is 15 residues long. CDR3 bases: TGCAGTGCTCCTCCGACTAGTAATACCTACAATGAGCAGTTCTTC. It is translated as CSAPPTSNTYNEQFF.

The CDR3 sequence: CASSLAQPNTEAFF. The DNA of the CDR3 is TGCGCCAGCAGCTTGGCGCAGCCGAACACTGAAGCTTTCTTT. The chain has TRBV5-1 and TRBJ1-1; D is ambiguous. The CDR3 covers 14 residues. Germline V gene sequence: CDR1 SGHRS, CDR2 YFSETQ. Trimming shortened V by 0 bases and J by 1 base, and 7 bases separated the two germline ends.

This clonotype showed up just a few times. This sequence joins TRBV24-1 and TRBJ2-1; TRBD2 aligns across 8 bases. Germline CDR1 and CDR2: KGHDR and SFDVKD. V lost 7 bases and J lost 3; bases outside the gene matches: 7. This CDR3 has 15 residues. CDR3 bases: TGTGCCACCAGCCCCCGGAGCGGGAGCTACAATGAGCAGTTCTTC. It encodes CATSPRSGSYNEQFF.

This rearrangement joins TRBV12-3 or TRBV12-4 to TRBJ1-4, with D possibly being TRBD1 (5 bases). Trimming shortened V by 7 bases and J by 8 bases, and 17 bases separated the two germline ends. CDR3 size: 14 residues. The CDR3 coding sequence is TGTGCCAGCACTCGGGGGGTATTGCCGGAAAAACTGTTTTTT. This gives the protein CASTRGVLPEKLFF.

The chain recombines TRBV7-9 with TRBJ2-3; D perhaps matches TRBD2 (5 bases). Trimming took 4 bases from V and 0 from J, leaving 17 bases between them. The germline V gene encodes CDR1 SEHNR and CDR2 FQNEAQ (reference sequence). This CDR3 has 17 residues. CDR3 nucleotide sequence: TGTGCCAGCAGCTCCGTCGGGGTCGGAGTTAGCACAGATACGCAGTATTTT. It encodes CASSSVGVGVSTDTQYF.

In its sample, this clonotype was seen a few times. The chain joins TRBV20-1 to TRBJ1-1; D perhaps matches TRBD1 (6 bases). The CDR3 has 13 residues. In germline, CDR1 is DFQATT, CDR2 SNEGSKA (reference sequence). Trimming cost V 1 base and J 2 bases, with 8 bases left between them. Here the CDR3 reads CSARAGENTEAFF. For the CDR3, the DNA is TGCAGTGCTAGAGCAGGGGAAAACACTGAAGCTTTCTTT.

The sample holds a few counts of this clonotype. This chain uses TRBV15 with TRBJ2-1, with 11 bases aligning to TRBD2. V shed 0 bases and J 4 bases; nucleotides not matched to a gene: 5. The CDR3 extends over 17 amino acids. Germline-derived CDR1 and CDR2 are LNHNV and YYDKDF (reference sequence). DNA of the CDR3: TGTGCCACCAGCAGAGAACAGAGGACTAGCGGGTACAATGAGCAGTTCTTC. Encoded protein: CATSREQRTSGYNEQFF.

This rearrangement joins TRBV24-1 to TRBJ2-5; 12 bases align to TRBD2. Germline CDR1 and CDR2: KGHDR and SFDVKD. This CDR3 has 13 amino acids. V shed 10 bases, J shed 2 bases, and the junction held 1 base outside the gene matches. CDR3 in amino acids: CATGLAGQETQYF. The CDR3 DNA reads as TGTGCCACAGGACTAGCGGGGCAAGAGACCCAGTACTTC.

The chain combines TRBV12-3 or TRBV12-4 with TRBJ2-5; TRBD2 aligns across 8 bases. This CDR3 contains 13 residues. Losses at the gene ends were 7 bases for V and 9 bases for J; bases not matched to a gene: 10. The CDR3 sequence: CASNLGRGWPQYF. In nucleotides, the CDR3 is TGTGCCAGCAATCTCGGGAGGGGTTGGCCCCAGTACTTC.

V gene TRBV12-3 or TRBV12-4 combines with J gene TRBJ1-1, with TRBD1 identical over 9 bases. J was trimmed by 4 bases and V by 6 bases; bases with no gene match: 6. The CDR3 runs to 14 residues. This CDR3 reads CASRRTGAGTEAFF. CDR3 DNA: TGTGCCAGCAGGCGGACAGGGGCAGGCACTGAAGCTTTCTTT.